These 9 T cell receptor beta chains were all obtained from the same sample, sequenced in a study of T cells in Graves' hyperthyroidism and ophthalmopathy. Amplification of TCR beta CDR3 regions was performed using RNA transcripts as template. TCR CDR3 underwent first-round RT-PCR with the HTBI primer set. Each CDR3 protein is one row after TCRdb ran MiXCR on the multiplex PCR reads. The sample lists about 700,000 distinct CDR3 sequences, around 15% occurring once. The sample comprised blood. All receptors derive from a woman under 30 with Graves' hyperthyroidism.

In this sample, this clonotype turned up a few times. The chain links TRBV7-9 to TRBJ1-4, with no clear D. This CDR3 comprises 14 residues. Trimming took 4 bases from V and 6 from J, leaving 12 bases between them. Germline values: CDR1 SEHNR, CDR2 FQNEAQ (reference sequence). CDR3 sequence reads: CASSSGRIYEKLFF. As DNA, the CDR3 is TGTGCCAGCAGCTCTGGACGGATTTATGAAAAACTGTTTTTT.

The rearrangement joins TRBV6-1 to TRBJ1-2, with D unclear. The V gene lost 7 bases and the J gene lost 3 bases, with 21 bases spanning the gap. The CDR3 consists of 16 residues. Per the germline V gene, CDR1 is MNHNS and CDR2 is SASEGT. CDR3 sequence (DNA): TGTGCCAGCAAGAGAGGAACAGCCACCGGGGACTATGGCTACACCTTC. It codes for CASKRGTATGDYGYTF.

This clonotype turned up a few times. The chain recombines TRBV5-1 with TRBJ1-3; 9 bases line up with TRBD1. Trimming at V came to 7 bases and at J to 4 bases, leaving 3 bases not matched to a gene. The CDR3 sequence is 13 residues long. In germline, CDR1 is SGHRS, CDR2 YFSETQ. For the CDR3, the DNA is TGCGCCAGCGGGACAGGGTCCGGAAACACCATATATTTT. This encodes CASGTGSGNTIYF.

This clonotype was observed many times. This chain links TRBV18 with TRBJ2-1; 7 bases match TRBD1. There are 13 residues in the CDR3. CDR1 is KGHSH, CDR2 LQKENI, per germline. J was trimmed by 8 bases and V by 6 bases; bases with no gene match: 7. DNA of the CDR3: TGTGCCAGCTCTCAAGACAGGGAAGATGAGCAGTTCTTC. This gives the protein CASSQDREDEQFF.

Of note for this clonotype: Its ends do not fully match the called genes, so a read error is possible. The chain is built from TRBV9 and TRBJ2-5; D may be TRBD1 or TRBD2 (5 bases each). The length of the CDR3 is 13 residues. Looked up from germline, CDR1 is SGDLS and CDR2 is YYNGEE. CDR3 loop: CAGSVGWGETQYF. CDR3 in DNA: TGTGCCGGCAGCGTAGGATGGGGGGAGACCCAGTACTTC.

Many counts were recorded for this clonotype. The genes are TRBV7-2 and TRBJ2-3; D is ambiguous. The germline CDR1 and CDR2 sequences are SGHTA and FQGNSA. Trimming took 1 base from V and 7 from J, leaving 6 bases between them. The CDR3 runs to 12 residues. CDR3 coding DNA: TGTGCCAGCAGCTTAGATGCAAATACGCAGTATTTT. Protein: CASSLDANTQYF.

The CDR3 region has the DNA TGCAGTGCTATGTCGGAACTTAAAGGGGGGATAGCCAAAAACATTCAGTACTTC. Protein: CSAMSELKGGIAKNIQYF. The chain combines TRBV20-1 with TRBJ2-4; D might be TRBD1 or TRBD2, each matching 6 bases. V lost 4 bases, J lost 0 bases, and 22 bases lay in between. This CDR3 contains 18 residues. Germline V gene lookup returns CDR1 DFQATT and CDR2 SNEGSKA (reference sequence).

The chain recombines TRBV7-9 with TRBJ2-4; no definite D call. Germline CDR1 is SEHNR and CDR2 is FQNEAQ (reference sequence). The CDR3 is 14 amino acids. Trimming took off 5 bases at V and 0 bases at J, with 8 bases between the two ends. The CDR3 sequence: CASSPATAKNIQYF. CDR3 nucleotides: TGTGCCAGCAGCCCAGCTACAGCCAAAAACATTCAGTACTTC.

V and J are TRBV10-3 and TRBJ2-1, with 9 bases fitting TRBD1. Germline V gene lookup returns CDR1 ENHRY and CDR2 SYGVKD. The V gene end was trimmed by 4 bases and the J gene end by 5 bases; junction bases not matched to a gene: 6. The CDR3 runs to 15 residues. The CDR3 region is CAISAPGQGDNEQFF. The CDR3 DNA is TGTGCCATCAGTGCGCCGGGACAGGGAGACAATGAGCAGTTCTTC.